Listed here are 26 T cell receptor beta chains from one sample, sequenced in a study of shared T cell receptors in the human thymus. The protocol was immunoSEQ multiplex PCR, while the TCRdb copy is restricted to in-frame clones and leaves out a portion. The profile shows hundreds of thousands of clones, around 87% of them singletons. The same sample was also used in a study of human thymus T cells.

Material for sequencing was thymocytes. The source is a boy in the first two years of life with a congenital heart defect.

Points on this clone: Within the sample, other DNA sequences also encode this same CDR3. The chain carries TRBV27 and TRBJ2-7, with 7 bases that match TRBD1. This CDR3 is 13 amino acids long. With V trimmed by 2 bases and J by 5 bases, 3 bases remained unmatched. Germline CDR1 is MNHEY and CDR2 is SMNVEV (reference sequence). The CDR3 DNA sequence: TGTGCCAGCAGTTTAGACAGGGCCCACGAGCAGTACTTC. Its protein is CASSLDRAHEQYF.

The V and J genes are TRBV27 and TRBJ2-7; tentative D call: TRBD2 (5 bases). CDR3 size: 17 residues. Germline-derived CDR1 and CDR2 are MNHEY and SMNVEV (reference sequence). Trimming took 1 base from V and 3 from J, leaving 19 bases between them. The DNA of the CDR3 is TGTGCCAGCAGTTTATATCGTAGAGAGGGCCGAGACTACGAGCAGTACTTC. Its protein product is CASSLYRREGRDYEQYF.

The J gene is TRBJ1-1, the V gene TRBV5-5; unclear D gene. The germline V gene has CDR1 SGHKS and CDR2 YYEKEE (reference sequence). There are 15 residues in the CDR3. V was trimmed by 0 bases and J by 1 base, leaving 10 bases between them. The CDR3 DNA is TGTGCCAGCAGCTTGGCCGGGAATACGAACACTGAAGCTTTCTTT. Protein sequence: CASSLAGNTNTEAFF.

The chain uses TRBV7-9 and TRBJ1-1, with TRBD1 matching 7 bases. The germline gives CDR1 SEHNR, CDR2 FQNEAQ (reference sequence). The CDR3 runs 15 residues. Trimming removed 3 bases from V and 11 bases from J; junction bases left unmatched: 15. Here the CDR3 reads CASSFYFDREEKAFF. CDR3 nucleotides: TGTGCCAGCAGCTTTTACTTTGACAGGGAGGAAAAGGCTTTCTTT.

V is TRBV5-6 and J is TRBJ1-2; D uncertain. V shed 2 bases and J shed 4 bases, with 15 bases lying between them. The CDR3 runs 15 residues. The germline V gene encodes CDR1 SGHDT and CDR2 YYEEEE. In DNA, the CDR3 is TGTGCCAGCAGCTTCATAAGCCGGGGTAGCTATGGCTACACCTTC. Amino acid sequence: CASSFISRGSYGYTF.

The V gene is TRBV4-1, the J gene TRBJ2-1; 13 bases match TRBD2. V shed 0 bases, J shed 6 bases, and the junction held 5 bases outside the gene matches. The CDR3 covers 17 residues. Looked up from germline, CDR1 is MGHRA and CDR2 is YSYEKL. The CDR3 loop is CASSQEGLAGSVNEQFF. CDR3 DNA sequence: TGCGCCAGCAGCCAAGAGGGACTAGCGGGGTCAGTCAATGAGCAGTTCTTC.

The chain couples TRBV29-1 to TRBJ2-6, with D perhaps matching TRBD1 (5 bases). The germline CDR1 and CDR2 sequences are SQVTM and ANQGSEA. The V end was cut by 2 bases, the J end by 0 bases, with 14 bases between. The CDR3 is 17 residues long. CDR3 in amino acids: CSVERQSTLSGANVLTF. The CDR3 DNA sequence: TGCAGCGTTGAAAGACAGTCTACGCTCTCTGGGGCCAACGTCCTGACTTTC.

This clone was found a few times. This sequence joins TRBV29-1 and TRBJ2-1; D might be TRBD1 (7 bases). The CDR3 length is 15 residues. Germline CDR1 reads SQVTM; CDR2 reads ANQGSEA. Between the trimmed V and J ends, which lost 3 bases and 0 bases, there was a span of 12 bases. Here the CDR3 reads CSVEGGQSSYNEQFF. Written as DNA, the CDR3 is TGCAGCGTTGAGGGGGGACAGAGCTCCTACAATGAGCAGTTCTTC.

The chain combines TRBV5-1 with TRBJ2-1; no firm D call. The germline gives CDR1 SGHRS, CDR2 YFSETQ. The CDR3 has 16 residues. V was cut by 3 bases and J by 7 bases, with 20 bases left in between. The CDR3 DNA reads as TGCGCCAGCAGCTATGACTTGACCCGGGTGGAGAATGAGCAGTTCTTC. This codes for CASSYDLTRVENEQFF.

The chain couples TRBV27 to TRBJ2-3; D is ambiguous. The germline V and J ends were trimmed by 4 bases and 6 bases, with 17 bases remaining between them. This CDR3 comprises 15 residues. The germline CDR1 and CDR2 sequences are MNHEY and SMNVEV (reference sequence). The CDR3: CASSSQSPLTDTQYF. CDR3 in DNA: TGTGCCAGCAGTTCCCAATCACCGTTGACTGATACGCAGTATTTT.

This rearrangement joins TRBV5-6 to TRBJ2-5, with a tentative D call TRBD2 (6 bases). V dropped 0 bases and J dropped 4 bases, with 10 bases sitting between them. The length of the CDR3 is 14 residues. The germline V gene has CDR1 SGHDT and CDR2 YYEEEE. The CDR3 DNA reads TGTGCCAGCAGCTTGGCCGGGGGTGGAGAGACCCAGTACTTC. Translating it yields CASSLAGGGETQYF.

The genes are TRBV7-6 and TRBJ2-7, with TRBD2 identical over 8 bases. The CDR3 loop spans 12 amino acids. Germline V CDR1 and CDR2: SGHVS, FNYEAQ. V was clipped by 5 bases and J by 7 bases; unmatched bases: 4. CDR3 sequence: CASSVTGGEQYF. In DNA, the CDR3 is TGTGCCAGCAGCGTCACGGGGGGGGAGCAGTACTTC.

The chain joins TRBV28 to TRBJ1-4, with D maybe TRBD1 (5 bases). This CDR3 comprises 15 residues. Germline V lookup: CDR1 MDHEN, CDR2 SYDVKM. V was shortened by 6 bases and J by 3 bases, with 14 bases between the two germline ends. The CDR3 spells CASRPGQRPNEKLFF. In DNA, the CDR3 is TGTGCCAGCAGACCTGGACAACGCCCTAATGAAAAACTGTTTTTT.

V usage is TRBV18 and J usage is TRBJ2-3; maybe TRBD1 (6 bases). Trimming shortened V by 4 bases and J by 4 bases, and 24 bases separated the two germline ends. The CDR3 totals 18 residues. The germline gives CDR1 KGHSH, CDR2 LQKENI. Here the CDR3 reads CASSLSKGRGLGADTQYF. The CDR3 region has the DNA TGTGCCAGCTCACTATCTAAGGGCAGGGGTCTGGGCGCAGATACGCAGTATTTT.

This clone was detected once. The V and J genes are TRBV10-3 and TRBJ1-4; D is perhaps TRBD1 (5 bases). The V end was cut by 4 bases, the J end by 6 bases, with 15 bases between. The V gene's germline CDR1 is ENHRY and CDR2 SYGVKD. There are 15 residues in the CDR3. The CDR3 reads CAISGNEGAHEKLFF. The CDR3 region has the DNA TGTGCCATCAGTGGAAATGAAGGGGCTCATGAAAAACTGTTTTTT.

The rearrangement links TRBV11-2 to TRBJ2-6; D perhaps matches TRBD1 (5 bases). Germline V gene lookup returns CDR1 SGHAT and CDR2 FQNNGV. The CDR3 consists of 15 residues. Trimming took off 4 bases at V and 5 bases at J, with 12 bases between the two ends. CDR3 region: CASSSGSPWANVLTF. The CDR3, as DNA: TGTGCCAGCAGCTCAGGGTCTCCTTGGGCCAACGTCCTGACTTTC.

The genes are TRBV9 and TRBJ1-4, with 8 bases that match TRBD1. Germline CDR1 reads SGDLS; CDR2 reads YYNGEE. CDR3 length: 15 amino acids. After removal of 4 bases from V and 8 bases from J, the junction contained 10 bases not matched to a gene. This CDR3 reads CASSPRDRGIEKLFF. The CDR3 nucleotides read TGTGCCAGCAGCCCCCGAGACAGGGGAATAGAAAAACTGTTTTTT.

CDR3 loop: CASSLIGDRSNTGELFF. The CDR3 DNA follows: TGTGCCAGCAGCTTAATCGGGGACAGGTCGAACACCGGGGAGCTGTTTTTT. The chain has TRBV7-9 and TRBJ2-2, with 8 bases aligning to TRBD1. CDR3 length equals 17 residues. Germline CDR1 SEHNR, CDR2 FQNEAQ (reference sequence). Trimming took 2 bases from V and 0 from J; bases not matched to a gene: 5.

This clone has only a few counts. The gene calls are TRBV23-1 and TRBJ1-5; D remains unclear. TRBV23-1 is sorted into the ORF group, with uncertain function. This CDR3 is 17 amino acids long. Deletions cut 3 bases from V and 0 bases from J, with 15 bases between. CDR3 protein: CASSHHPQADSNQPQHF. The CDR3 region has the DNA TGCGCCAGCAGTCACCACCCCCAGGCAGATAGCAATCAGCCCCAGCATTTT.

This chain connects TRBV7-2 to TRBJ2-5; TRBD2 matches at 9 bases. V dropped 4 bases and J dropped 5; count of bases not matched to a gene: 11. There are 16 residues in the CDR3. Germline-derived CDR1 and CDR2 are SGHTA and FQGNSA. CDR3 sequence: CASSSSRGGAGETQYF. The DNA of the CDR3 is TGTGCCAGCAGCTCATCCCGCGGGGGGGCCGGGGAGACCCAGTACTTC. Supplemented by reference TRBV7-2 and TRBJ2-5, the full variable domain reads GAGVSQSPSNKVTEKGKDVELRCDPISGHTALYWYRQSLGQGLEFLIYFQGNSAPDKSGLPSDRFSAERTGGSVSTLTIQRTQQEDSAVYLCASSSSRGGAGETQYFGPGTRLLVL.

The chain employs TRBV15 and TRBJ1-5; the D gene is possibly TRBD1 (6 bases). The CDR3 is 16 amino acids. V lost 1 base and J 7 bases, leaving 17 bases between the germline ends. Germline loops: CDR1 LNHNV, CDR2 YYDKDF (reference sequence). CDR3 nucleotides: TGTGCCACCAGCAGAGGCCGGGGGGGGGCCTGGCAGCCCCAGCATTTT. Its translation: CATSRGRGGAWQPQHF.

This chain connects TRBV9 to TRBJ1-2, with 8 positions matching TRBD1. CDR1 and CDR2 from the germline V gene are SGDLS and YYNGEE. This CDR3 region has 15 residues. V trimming: 4 bases; J trimming: 4 bases; junction bases outside the gene matches: 9. DNA of the CDR3: TGTGCCAGCAGCAGCCCGGACAGGGAGCTCTATGGCTACACCTTC. Residues: CASSSPDRELYGYTF.

In its sample, this clone was seen once. The chain couples TRBV28 to TRBJ2-7; 9 bases fit TRBD1. The CDR3 extends over 18 amino acids. Per the germline V gene, CDR1 is MDHEN and CDR2 is SYDVKM. V dropped 5 bases and J dropped 3; count of bases not matched to a gene: 17. The CDR3 sequence is CASSPAGQGYGSGYEQYF. The CDR3 region has the DNA TGTGCCAGCAGTCCCGCGGGACAGGGATACGGGAGTGGCTACGAGCAGTACTTC.

The chain carries TRBV13 and TRBJ2-7; D might be TRBD2 (5 bases). From germline, CDR1 is PRHDT and CDR2 FYEKMQ (reference sequence). V lost 4 bases to trimming and J lost 4 bases, with 11 bases between them. This CDR3 has 13 residues. The CDR3 region has the DNA TGTGCCAGCAGCTACCTCCGGGGATACGAGCAGTACTTC. Protein sequence: CASSYLRGYEQYF.

J is TRBJ1-1 and V is TRBV4-1, with D perhaps TRBD1 (5 bases). The germline V gene encodes CDR1 MGHRA and CDR2 YSYEKL. The CDR3 is 16 amino acids. V gave up 5 bases and J gave up 3 bases, with 19 bases separating them. This CDR3 reads CASSAPGFWTYTEAFF. CDR3 nucleotides: TGCGCCAGCAGCGCTCCAGGGTTTTGGACCTACACTGAAGCTTTCTTT.

The V and J genes are TRBV9 and TRBJ1-1; the D gene is possibly TRBD1 (5 bases). V dropped 4 bases and J dropped 0 bases, with 10 bases sitting between them. The CDR3 loop spans 14 amino acids. In germline, CDR1 is SGDLS, CDR2 YYNGEE. CDR3 sequence (DNA): TGTGCCAGCAGCCCCCGGGGGATGAACACTGAAGCTTTCTTT. Translated: CASSPRGMNTEAFF.